These 30 T cell receptor beta chains were all obtained from the same sample, sequenced in a study of shared clonotypes between healthy human individuals. Assay used: immunoSEQ multiplex PCR; TCRdb lists only in-frame clones, some missing. The table includes about 1 million clones, approximately 76% detected once. Material for sequencing was memory CD4+ T cells sorted from blood. Indicated subset: CD45RA-negative fraction. The receptors here all came from a man between 18 and 35 years old in good health.

J is TRBJ1-3 and V is TRBV11-2; D is unresolved. V lost 1 base and J lost 3, with 7 bases in between. Per germline, CDR1 SGHAT and CDR2 FQNNGV. This CDR3 has 14 residues. CDR3 nucleotides: TGTGCCAGCAGCTTAGTGCAGAATGGAAACACCATATATTTT. This encodes CASSLVQNGNTIYF.

Ten or more counts support this clone. J is TRBJ1-2 and V is TRBV6-5; 8 bases fit TRBD1. Germline V gives CDR1 MNHEY, CDR2 SVGAGI. The J segment lost 6 bases and the V segment lost 4 bases, leaving 10 bases of the junction unmatched. CDR3 length: 15 residues. This chain's CDR3 is CASSLNRGNRDGYTF. The CDR3 DNA reads as TGTGCCAGCAGTTTAAACAGGGGGAACCGAGATGGCTACACCTTC.

The chain couples TRBV5-1 to TRBJ2-7; the D gene could be TRBD1 or TRBD2 (7 bases each). V lost 7 bases, J lost 6 bases, and 17 bases lay in between. This CDR3 has 13 amino acids. Germline CDR1 reads SGHRS; CDR2 reads YFSETQ. The CDR3 coding sequence is TGCGCCAGCCAACAGGGGCGGGGGTTCGAGCAGTACTTC. Translating it yields CASQQGRGFEQYF.

V gene TRBV6-1 combines with J gene TRBJ2-3, with TRBD2 as a possible D gene (7 bases). CDR1 and CDR2 from the germline V gene are MNHNS and SASEGT. CDR3 size: 15 residues. Trimming removed 4 bases at V and 7 bases at J, with 18 bases between. CDR3 coding DNA: TGTGCCAGCAGTGCACAAGGGGGGACTACCAATACGCAGTATTTT. As protein: CASSAQGGTTNTQYF.

This chain connects TRBV6-1 to TRBJ2-2; D not resolved. V shed 4 bases and J shed 6 bases, with 9 bases lying between them. This CDR3 spans 13 amino acids. Germline CDR1 MNHNS, CDR2 SASEGT. DNA for the CDR3: TGTGCCAGCAGTGGGGATGGGGCCGGGGAGCTGTTTTTT. Its protein product is CASSGDGAGELFF.

Remarks on this clone: A much bigger clone sits one base away, suggesting this may be a read error. The chain couples TRBV2 to TRBJ2-2, with D hard to call. V dropped 5 bases and J dropped 3 bases, with 4 bases sitting between them. Per germline, CDR1 SNHLY and CDR2 FYNNEI. This CDR3 is 12 amino acids long. In DNA form, the CDR3 reads TGTGCCAGCAGTTTTTACACCGGGGAGCTGTTTTTT. Residues: CASSFYTGELFF.

The gene calls are TRBV6-6 and TRBJ1-4, with D unresolved. V was pared by 11 bases and J by 4 bases, with 11 bases between. CDR1 and CDR2 from the germline V gene are MNHNY and SVGAGI (reference sequence). This CDR3 contains 12 residues. The CDR3 DNA reads TGTGCCTGCCGGGCAGGTAATGAAAAACTGTTTTTT. Protein sequence: CACRAGNEKLFF.

The genes are TRBV28 and TRBJ1-1; a possible D gene is TRBD1 (5 bases). CDR3 size: 11 residues. Germline V CDR1 and CDR2: MDHEN, SYDVKM. V lost 2 bases to trimming and J lost 11 bases, with 9 bases between them. CDR3 sequence (DNA): TGTGCCAGCAGTTTACGGGGCCGGGCTTTCTTT. Translating it yields CASSLRGRAFF.

The gene calls are TRBV7-2 and TRBJ2-5; no reliable D call. V was trimmed by 5 bases and J by 5 bases, leaving 15 bases between them. Looked up from germline, CDR1 is SGHTA and CDR2 is FQGNSA. There are 14 residues in the CDR3. CDR3 sequence reads: CASSAPGLMETQYF. Here the CDR3 DNA reads TGTGCCAGCAGCGCACCCGGGTTAATGGAGACCCAGTACTTC.

The chain joins TRBV6-5 to TRBJ2-7; perhaps D is TRBD1 or TRBD2 (6 bases each). Germline assignment: CDR1 MNHEY and CDR2 SVGAGI. This CDR3 region has 14 residues. Trimming took off 6 bases at V and 9 bases at J, with 21 bases between the two ends. Written as DNA, the CDR3 is TGTGCCAGCAGCCAGACGGGGGCCAATTTAGGGCAGTACTTC. Translated, it gives CASSQTGANLGQYF.

This clone was recorded a few times. The chain links TRBV25-1 to TRBJ1-1; no firm D call. Trimming took 5 bases from V and 1 from J, leaving 8 bases between them. The germline V gene encodes CDR1 MGHDK and CDR2 SYGVNS. The CDR3 covers 13 residues. CDR3 sequence reads: CASSTIQNTEAFF. Here the CDR3 DNA reads TGTGCCAGCAGTACAATTCAGAACACTGAAGCTTTCTTT.

This clone has only one observation. The chain employs TRBV5-1 and TRBJ2-5; 10 bases map to TRBD2. Unmatched junction bases numbered 4, after V lost 0 bases and J lost 8 bases. Germline CDR1 is SGHRS and CDR2 is YFSETQ. CDR3 length equals 14 residues. The DNA for the CDR3 is TGCGCCAGCAGCTTGGCGGCTAGCGGGGGAACCCAGTACTTC. Translated, it gives CASSLAASGGTQYF. The entire variable domain, with the rest obtained from reference TRBV5-1 and TRBJ2-5, is as follows: KAGVTQTPRYLIKTRGQQVTLSCSPISGHRSVSWYQQTPGQGLQFLFEYFSETQRNKGNFPGRFSGRQFSNSRSEMNVSTLELGDSALYLCASSLAASGGTQYFGPGTRLLVL.

CDR3 amino acids: CASSTGTGGNTGELFF. The CDR3 DNA follows: TGTGCCAGTAGTACAGGGACAGGGGGAAACACCGGGGAGCTGTTTTTT. The rearrangement joins TRBV19 to TRBJ2-2, with TRBD1 identical over 11 bases. The CDR3 has 16 residues. V shed 4 bases, J shed 2 bases, and the junction held 3 bases outside the gene matches. Looked up from germline, CDR1 is LNHDA and CDR2 is SQIVND (reference sequence).

The V and J genes are TRBV6-5 and TRBJ2-5; D tentatively reads TRBD1 or TRBD2 (6 bases each). Germline values: CDR1 MNHEY, CDR2 SVGAGI. The CDR3 runs to 15 residues. Trimming removed 2 bases from V and 4 bases from J, with 14 bases in between. CDR3 DNA: TGTGCCAGCAGTTACACCAAGGGGGGCCGAGAGACCCAGTACTTC. It yields the protein CASSYTKGGRETQYF.

About this clone: This could be a read error, since a much larger clone is one nucleotide away. CDR3 amino acids: CASSESSPLHF. CDR3 coding DNA: TGTGCCAGCAGTGAAAGTTCACCCCTCCACTTT. The V call is TRBV2, the J call TRBJ1-6; D remains ambiguous. Germline CDR1 is SNHLY and CDR2 is FYNNEI. This CDR3 comprises 11 residues. V lost 2 bases to trimming and J lost 9 bases, with 2 bases between them.

CDR3 loop: CASSLDRVGASNQPQHF. DNA of the CDR3: TGTGCCAGCAGTTTAGACAGGGTTGGAGCGTCGAATCAGCCCCAGCATTTT. This chain connects TRBV27 to TRBJ1-5, with 7 bases fitting TRBD1. Trimming at V came to 2 bases and at J to 4 bases, leaving 11 bases not matched to a gene. This CDR3 has 17 residues. The germline V gene encodes CDR1 MNHEY and CDR2 SMNVEV (reference sequence).

The rearrangement links TRBV19 to TRBJ1-1; tentative D call: TRBD1 (5 bases). Germline CDR1 LNHDA, CDR2 SQIVND (reference sequence). CDR3 length equals 13 residues. V lost 5 bases, J lost 7 bases, and 14 bases lay in between. CDR3 protein: CASSRGPTDEAFF. The CDR3 nucleotides read TGTGCCAGTAGTCGGGGACCCACAGATGAAGCTTTCTTT.

Regarding this clone: The same CDR3 arises from other DNA sequences in this sample as well. The V gene is TRBV18, the J gene TRBJ2-7; D call uncertain. Germline CDR1 is KGHSH and CDR2 is LQKENI. V was clipped by 0 bases and J by 4 bases, with 10 bases between them. The length of the CDR3 is 14 residues. Written as DNA, the CDR3 is TGTGCCAGCTCACCACCAGGGCAGCCATACGAGCAGTACTTC. Its protein is CASSPPGQPYEQYF.

This clone has a handful of counts. This chain joins TRBV4-3 and TRBJ2-1; 7 positions agree with TRBD2. Germline V CDR1 and CDR2: LGHNA, YSLEER. J lost 1 base, V lost 2 bases, and 2 bases had no gene match. The CDR3 consists of 15 residues. The CDR3 spells CASSQSSGSYNEQFF. The CDR3 DNA sequence: TGCGCCAGCAGCCAATCTAGCGGTTCCTACAATGAGCAGTTCTTC.

In this sample, this clone turned up a few times. The rearrangement joins TRBV9 to TRBJ2-2; D may correspond to TRBD1 or TRBD2 (6 bases each). The CDR3 sequence is 15 residues long. V gave up 1 base and J gave up 6 bases, with 13 bases separating them. Germline V gene lookup returns CDR1 SGDLS and CDR2 YYNGEE. The CDR3 sequence: CASSVQGGSSGELFF. The CDR3 nucleotides read TGTGCCAGCAGCGTACAAGGGGGGAGTTCCGGGGAGCTGTTTTTT.

This clone was counted only a few times. The chain employs TRBV14 and TRBJ2-3; D remains unclear. Germline-derived CDR1 and CDR2 are SGHDN and FVKESK. The CDR3 length is 15 residues. Trimming stripped 5 bases from V and 0 bases from J, with 12 bases between. CDR3 sequence: CASSFFSPSTDTQYF. The CDR3, as DNA: TGTGCCAGCAGCTTTTTCTCCCCCAGCACAGATACGCAGTATTTT.

The chain links TRBV6-4 to TRBJ2-3, with D possibly matching TRBD2 (5 bases). Germline V gives CDR1 MRHNA, CDR2 SNTAGT. V was clipped by 0 bases and J by 1 base, with 11 bases between them. The CDR3 length is 16 residues. CDR3 sequence: CASSDSSGRGTDTQYF. In nucleotides, the CDR3 is TGTGCCAGCAGTGACTCGAGCGGCCGCGGCACAGATACGCAGTATTTT.

The J gene is TRBJ2-1, the V gene TRBV9; TRBD2 matches 14 bases. This CDR3 spans 17 amino acids. After removal of 4 bases from V and 2 bases from J, the junction contained 5 bases not matched to a gene. Germline V lookup: CDR1 SGDLS, CDR2 YYNGEE. CDR3 nucleotides: TGTGCCAGCAGCCTGGGACTAGCGGGGGATACCTACAATGAGCAGTTCTTC. Translating it yields CASSLGLAGDTYNEQFF.

With regard to this clone: Different DNA sequences within this sample yield the same CDR3. V is TRBV11-2 and J is TRBJ2-3; 9 bases match TRBD2. The germline gives CDR1 SGHAT, CDR2 FQNNGV. The CDR3 spans 14 residues. V lost 3 bases and J lost 3; bases outside the gene matches: 1. This CDR3 is CASSFAGGTDTQYF. The CDR3 nucleotides are TGTGCCAGCAGCTTCGCGGGAGGGACAGATACGCAGTATTTT.

This clone came up a few times. The rearrangement links TRBV7-2 to TRBJ2-1, with a tentative D call TRBD1 (5 bases). The V and J ends lost 0 bases and 6 bases respectively, with 15 bases between them. The CDR3 consists of 16 residues. CDR1 and CDR2 from the germline V gene are SGHTA and FQGNSA. CDR3 region: CASSLAAGWGGNEQFF. The CDR3 DNA sequence: TGTGCCAGCAGCTTAGCCGCAGGGTGGGGTGGCAATGAGCAGTTCTTC.

This clone has only a few counts. This chain links TRBV11-2 with TRBJ2-2; D may be TRBD2 (6 bases). The ends were cut back, 0 bases at V and 1 base at J, with 12 bases in the middle. The CDR3 spans 17 residues. CDR1 and CDR2 from the germline V gene are SGHAT and FQNNGV. The CDR3 spells CASSLDRGMGNTGELFF. CDR3 DNA: TGTGCCAGCAGCTTAGATCGGGGGATGGGGAACACCGGGGAGCTGTTTTTT.

The rearrangement joins TRBV6-1 to TRBJ1-2; 10 bases are shared with TRBD1. Germline loops: CDR1 MNHNS, CDR2 SASEGT. J gave up 8 bases and V 5 bases, and 8 bases lay outside the gene matches. The CDR3 length is 14 residues. The CDR3 bases are TGTGCCAGCAGTCCCCGACAGGGGGCGAACGGCTACACCTTC. Amino acid sequence: CASSPRQGANGYTF.

The chain carries TRBV7-9 and TRBJ2-5, with 10 positions matching TRBD2. Germline V gene sequence: CDR1 SEHNR, CDR2 FQNEAQ (reference sequence). V was clipped by 5 bases and J by 2 bases; unmatched bases: 11. The CDR3 consists of 17 residues. CDR3 loop: CASSHSLAGGLQETQYF. CDR3 nucleotide sequence: TGTGCCAGCAGCCATTCGTTAGCGGGAGGCTTACAAGAGACCCAGTACTTC.

V and J are TRBV9 and TRBJ2-3; D is unresolved. The CDR3 spans 16 residues. Germline V gene sequence: CDR1 SGDLS, CDR2 YYNGEE. V lost 0 bases, J lost 3 bases, and 14 bases lay in between. The CDR3 nucleotides read TGTGCCAGCAGCGTAGCTATGGGAAGACAAACAGATACGCAGTATTTT. This encodes CASSVAMGRQTDTQYF.

The V and J genes are TRBV19 and TRBJ1-6; 7 bases are a match to TRBD1. Germline CDR1 LNHDA, CDR2 SQIVND (reference sequence). CDR3 length equals 15 residues. Losses at the gene ends were 4 bases for V and 8 bases for J; bases not matched to a gene: 8. CDR3: CASSKGQSLYSPLHF. CDR3 sequence (DNA): TGTGCCAGTAGTAAGGGACAGTCGTTATATTCACCCCTCCACTTT.